Following are 6 T cell receptor beta chains from one sample sequenced in a study of PD-1 blockade in classical Hodgkin lymphoma. With no exception, relapse followed autologous stem cell transplantation in all patients, and brentuximab vedotin exposure varied. Only in-frame clones appear in the TCRdb table, and some are missing; sequencing was by immunoSEQ multiplex PCR. The sample records fewer than 100,000 clones, roughly 92% being singletons. Here the sequenced sample was peripheral blood mononuclear cells (PBMCs), taken at baseline. These receptors were obtained from a human donor with classical Hodgkin lymphoma.

This clone was counted once. V usage is TRBV6-5 and J usage is TRBJ2-1; 7 positions match TRBD2. The CDR3 length is 16 residues. V shed 3 bases and J 2 bases; nucleotides not matched to a gene: 7. Germline V lookup: CDR1 MNHEY, CDR2 SVGAGI. The CDR3 loop is CASSYLGGRTYNEQFF. CDR3 coding DNA: TGTGCCAGCAGTTATTTGGGCGGGAGAACCTACAATGAGCAGTTCTTC.

This clone was observed a single time. The chain carries TRBV30 and TRBJ1-3; D not certain. CDR3 length: 14 residues. Germline CDR1 and CDR2: GTSNPN and SVGIG (reference sequence). Deletions cut 3 bases from V and 2 bases from J, with 11 bases between. CDR3 nucleotide sequence: TGTGCCTGGAGGCTGGTGGGCGCTGGAAACACCATATATTTT. It encodes CAWRLVGAGNTIYF.

CDR3 sequence reads: CASSEGRLETQYF. CDR3 in DNA: TGTGCCAGCAGCGAGGGGCGGTTGGAGACCCAGTACTTC. The chain employs TRBV9 and TRBJ2-5; the D gene is possibly TRBD1 (5 bases). V was shortened by 3 bases and J by 5 bases, with 11 bases between the two germline ends. Germline CDR1 SGDLS, CDR2 YYNGEE. The CDR3 is 13 residues long.

The rearrangement links TRBV19 to TRBJ2-7, with 7 bases fitting TRBD1. CDR3 length: 14 amino acids. Trimming cost V 5 bases and J 3 bases; bases outside gene matches: 7. Germline loops: CDR1 LNHDA, CDR2 SQIVND (reference sequence). The CDR3 region has the DNA TGTGCCAGTAGTTTCCGGCAGGGGGACTACGAGCAGTACTTC. Amino acids: CASSFRQGDYEQYF.

The rearrangement joins TRBV14 to TRBJ2-3, with a weak D call TRBD2 (6 bases). The CDR3 covers 15 residues. Germline-derived CDR1 and CDR2 are SGHDN and FVKESK. The V end lost 6 bases, the J end lost 3 bases, and 16 bases lay between the germline ends. The CDR3 reads CASSDKGRRTDTQYF. DNA of the CDR3: TGTGCCAGCAGTGATAAGGGGAGGAGGACAGATACGCAGTATTTT.

The chain carries TRBV11-3 and TRBJ2-2, with a weak D call TRBD2 (6 bases). Trimming removed 5 bases from V and 7 bases from J, with 11 bases in between. This CDR3 comprises 13 residues. Germline V CDR1 and CDR2: SGHNT, YENEEA. The CDR3 nucleotides are TGTGCCAGCAGCATCCTAGCGTACGGGGAGCTGTTTTTT. Residues: CASSILAYGELFF.